What follows describes a single T cell receptor (beta chain). The data were obtained in a study of shared T cell receptors in the human thymus. The table came from immunoSEQ multiplex PCR; TCRdb's copy has only in-frame clones and leaves some out. The profile shows 700,000 or so clones, 80% to 90% of them singletons. Trimming stripped 2 bases from V and 8 bases from J, with 25 bases between. CDR3 length: 17 amino acids. The germline V gene encodes CDR1 SQVTM and CDR2 ANQGSEA. These sequences were also reported in another study, on human thymus T cells. According to that study: Donors consisted of healthy Finnish infants (having corrective surgery for congenital heart defects). Resections from corrective heart surgery provided thymus tissue. Both thymic and peripheral blood repertoires showed apparently biased V and J usage. Related work showed strongly overlapping thymic repertoires across unrelated individuals.

Specimen: thymocytes. The origin of this receptor is a girl under three years old with a congenital heart defect. This chain uses TRBV29-1 with TRBJ2-1; maybe TRBD1 (5 bases). In DNA, the CDR3 is TGCAGCGTTGAAACCGACCGACAGTCAATGGCTGGGGATGAGCAGTTCTTC. Its protein is CSVETDRQSMAGDEQFF.